This T cell receptor (beta chain) was recovered during a study of CD8 T cells in ankylosing spondylitis. Study-wide points: Significant enrichment of disease-linked clones was reported in matched ankylosing spondylitis synovial fluid. Disease-linked clones displayed a CD8+ phenotype and appeared relatively rarely in peripheral blood. Eight highly homologous variants made up a TCR beta motif, and this motif appeared characteristic of ankylosing spondylitis blood.

There are a few counts of this clonotype. Its antigen is not identified. As the method for making TCR beta libraries, quantitative 5'-RACE with molecular barcodes was used. TCRdb re-called the 5' RACE reads with MiXCR, one entry per CDR3 protein. Among 750,000 to 850,000 distinct CDR3 sequences, 10% to 15% were seen once, and the ten largest hold about 0.49%. Germline V gives CDR1 SGDLS, CDR2 YYNGEE. Deletions cut 0 bases from V and 5 bases from J, with 11 bases between. This CDR3 has 14 amino acids. The rearrangement uses TRBV9 and TRBJ2-5; D is possibly TRBD1 (6 bases). The sequence was obtained from a male donor with ankylosing spondylitis. The sequenced sample consisted of blood, either unsorted or a sorted T cell fraction (not recorded which). CDR3 coding DNA: TGTGCCAGCAGCGTAGCGCAGGGGTCCGAGACCCAGTACTTC. This translates into CASSVAQGSETQYF.